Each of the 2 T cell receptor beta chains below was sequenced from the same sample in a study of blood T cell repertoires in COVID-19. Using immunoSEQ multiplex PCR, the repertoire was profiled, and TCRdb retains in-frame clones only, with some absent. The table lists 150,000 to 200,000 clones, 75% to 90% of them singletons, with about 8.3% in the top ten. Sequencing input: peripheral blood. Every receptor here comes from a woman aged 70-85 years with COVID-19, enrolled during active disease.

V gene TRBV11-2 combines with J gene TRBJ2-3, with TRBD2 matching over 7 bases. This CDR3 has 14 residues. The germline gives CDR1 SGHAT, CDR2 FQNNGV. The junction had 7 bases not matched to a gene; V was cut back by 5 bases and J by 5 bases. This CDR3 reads CASSARRGVDTQYF. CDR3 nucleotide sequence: TGTGCCAGCAGCGCCCGACGGGGGGTAGATACGCAGTATTTT.

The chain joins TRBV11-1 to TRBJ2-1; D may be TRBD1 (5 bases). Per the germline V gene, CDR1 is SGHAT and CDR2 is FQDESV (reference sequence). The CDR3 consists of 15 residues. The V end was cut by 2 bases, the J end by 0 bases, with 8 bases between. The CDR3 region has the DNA TGTGCCAGCAGCTTAAGAACAGGCTCCTACAATGAGCAGTTCTTC. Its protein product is CASSLRTGSYNEQFF.